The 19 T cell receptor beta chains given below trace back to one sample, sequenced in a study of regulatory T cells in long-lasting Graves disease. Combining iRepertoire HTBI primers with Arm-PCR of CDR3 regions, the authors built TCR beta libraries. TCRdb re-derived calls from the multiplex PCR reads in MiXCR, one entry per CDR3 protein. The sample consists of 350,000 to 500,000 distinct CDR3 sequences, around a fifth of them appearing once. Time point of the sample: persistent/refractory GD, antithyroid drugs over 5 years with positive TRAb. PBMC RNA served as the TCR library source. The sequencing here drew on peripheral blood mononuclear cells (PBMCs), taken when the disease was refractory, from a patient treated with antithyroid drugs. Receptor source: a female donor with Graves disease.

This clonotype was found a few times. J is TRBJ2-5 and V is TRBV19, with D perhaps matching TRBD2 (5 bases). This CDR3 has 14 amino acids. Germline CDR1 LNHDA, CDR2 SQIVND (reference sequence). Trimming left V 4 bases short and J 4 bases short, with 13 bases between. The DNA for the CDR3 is TGTGCCAGTAGTAACCGGGGAAAGGGAGAGACCCAGTACTTC. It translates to CASSNRGKGETQYF.

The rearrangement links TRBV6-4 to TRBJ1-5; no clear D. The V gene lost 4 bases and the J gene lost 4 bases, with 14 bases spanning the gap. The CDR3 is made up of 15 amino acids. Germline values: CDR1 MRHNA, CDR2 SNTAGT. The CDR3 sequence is CASSAHGEGNQPQHF. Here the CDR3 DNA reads TGTGCCAGCAGTGCCCACGGCGAGGGTAATCAGCCCCAGCATTTT.

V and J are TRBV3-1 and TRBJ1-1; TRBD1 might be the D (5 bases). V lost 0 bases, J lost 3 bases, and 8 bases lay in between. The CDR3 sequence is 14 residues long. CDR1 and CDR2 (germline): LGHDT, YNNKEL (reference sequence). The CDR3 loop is CASSQDGHYTEAFF. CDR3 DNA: TGTGCCAGCAGCCAAGATGGACATTACACTGAAGCTTTCTTT.

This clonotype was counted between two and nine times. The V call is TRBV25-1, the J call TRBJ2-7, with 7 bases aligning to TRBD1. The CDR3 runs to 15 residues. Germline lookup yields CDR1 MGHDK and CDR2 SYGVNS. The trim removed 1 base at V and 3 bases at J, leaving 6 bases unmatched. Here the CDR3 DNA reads TGTGCCAGCAGTGAATTAGGGACAGACCACTACGAGCAGTACTTC. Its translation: CASSELGTDHYEQYF.

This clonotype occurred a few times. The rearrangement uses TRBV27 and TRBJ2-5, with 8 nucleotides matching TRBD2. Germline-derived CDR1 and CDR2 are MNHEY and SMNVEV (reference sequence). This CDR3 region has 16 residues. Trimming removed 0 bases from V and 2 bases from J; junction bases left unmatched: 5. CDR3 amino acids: CASSLSVLAAQETQYF. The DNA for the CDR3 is TGTGCCAGCAGTTTATCGGTACTAGCGGCACAAGAGACCCAGTACTTC.

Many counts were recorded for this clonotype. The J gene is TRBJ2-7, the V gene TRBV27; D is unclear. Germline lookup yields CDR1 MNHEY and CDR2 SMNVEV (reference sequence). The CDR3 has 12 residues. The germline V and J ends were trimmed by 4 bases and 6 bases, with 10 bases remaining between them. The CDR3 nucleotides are TGTGCCAGCAGTTCCCAAACGGGCGAGCAGTACTTC. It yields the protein CASSSQTGEQYF.

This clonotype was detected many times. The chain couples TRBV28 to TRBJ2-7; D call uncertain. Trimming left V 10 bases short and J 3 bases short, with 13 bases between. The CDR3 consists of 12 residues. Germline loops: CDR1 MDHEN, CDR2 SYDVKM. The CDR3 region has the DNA TGTGCCACCCCTCGTAGGGACTACGAGCAGTACTTC. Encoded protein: CATPRRDYEQYF.

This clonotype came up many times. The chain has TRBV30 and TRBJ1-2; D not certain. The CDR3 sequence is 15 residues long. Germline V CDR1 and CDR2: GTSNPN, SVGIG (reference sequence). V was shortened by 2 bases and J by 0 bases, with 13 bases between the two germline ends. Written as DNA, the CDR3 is TGTGCCTGGAGTCCGGGTTTGGCAGCTAACTATGGCTACACCTTC. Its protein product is CAWSPGLAANYGYTF.

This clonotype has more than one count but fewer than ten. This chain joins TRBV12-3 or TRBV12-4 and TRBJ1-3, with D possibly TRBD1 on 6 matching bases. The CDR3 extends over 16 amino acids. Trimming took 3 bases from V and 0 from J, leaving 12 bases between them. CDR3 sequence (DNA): TGTGCCAGCAGTTTGACAGGACCGAGCTCTGGAAACACCATATATTTT. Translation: CASSLTGPSSGNTIYF.

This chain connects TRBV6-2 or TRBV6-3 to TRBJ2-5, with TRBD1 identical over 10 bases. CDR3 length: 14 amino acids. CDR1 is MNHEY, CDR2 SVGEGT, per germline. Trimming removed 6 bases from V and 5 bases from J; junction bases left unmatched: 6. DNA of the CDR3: TGTGCCAGCAGGAACGACAGGGGGCCTGAGACCCAGTACTTC. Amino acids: CASRNDRGPETQYF.

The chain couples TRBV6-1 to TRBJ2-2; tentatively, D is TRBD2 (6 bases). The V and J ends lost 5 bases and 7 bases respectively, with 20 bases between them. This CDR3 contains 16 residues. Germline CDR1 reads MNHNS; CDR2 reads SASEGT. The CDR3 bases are TGTGCCAGCAGTCGACTTGGTTCCGGGGACTTCGGGGAGCTGTTTTTT. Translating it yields CASSRLGSGDFGELFF.

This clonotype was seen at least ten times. CDR3 DNA sequence: TGCAGTGCTAAGTCTCCAAGCAGCTCCTACGAGCAGTACTTC. Translated: CSAKSPSSSYEQYF. The V gene is TRBV20-1, the J gene TRBJ2-7; D gene uncertain. Trimming stripped 4 bases from V and 0 bases from J, with 13 bases between. Germline loops: CDR1 DFQATT, CDR2 SNEGSKA (reference sequence). The CDR3 is 14 amino acids.

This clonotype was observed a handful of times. The CDR3 nucleotides are TGTGCCACCAGTGATTGGGAGACCCAGTACTTC. It codes for CATSDWETQYF. The genes are TRBV24-1 and TRBJ2-5; D unclear. The V gene lost 2 bases and the J gene lost 5 bases, with 2 bases spanning the gap. This CDR3 contains 11 residues. The V gene's germline CDR1 is KGHDR and CDR2 SFDVKD.

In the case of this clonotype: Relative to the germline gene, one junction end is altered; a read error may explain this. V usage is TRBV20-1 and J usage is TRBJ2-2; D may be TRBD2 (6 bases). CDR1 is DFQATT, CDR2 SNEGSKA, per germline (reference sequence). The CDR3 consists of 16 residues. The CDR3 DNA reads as TGCAGTGCCAGCGAATTAGGGACTCTCCCTCTAGGGGAGCTGTCTTTT. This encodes CSASELGTLPLGELSF.

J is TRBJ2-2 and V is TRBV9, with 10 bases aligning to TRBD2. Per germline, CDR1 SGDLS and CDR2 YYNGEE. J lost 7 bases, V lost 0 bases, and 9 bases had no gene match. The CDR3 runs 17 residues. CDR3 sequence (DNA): TGTGCCAGCAGCGTAGCAAGCGGGAGGGCAGGGGACGGGGAGCTGTTTTTT. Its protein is CASSVASGRAGDGELFF.

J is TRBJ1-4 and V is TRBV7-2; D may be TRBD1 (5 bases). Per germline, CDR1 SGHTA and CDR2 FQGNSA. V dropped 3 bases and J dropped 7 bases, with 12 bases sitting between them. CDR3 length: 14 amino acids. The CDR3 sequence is CASSFGPGPEKLFF. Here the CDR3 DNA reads TGTGCCAGCAGCTTCGGTCCAGGGCCTGAAAAACTGTTTTTT. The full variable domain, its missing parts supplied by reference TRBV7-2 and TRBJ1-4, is GAGVSQSPSNKVTEKGKDVELRCDPISGHTALYWYRQSLGQGLEFLIYFQGNSAPDKSGLPSDRFSAERTGGSVSTLTIQRTQQEDSAVYLCASSFGPGPEKLFFGSGTQLSVL.

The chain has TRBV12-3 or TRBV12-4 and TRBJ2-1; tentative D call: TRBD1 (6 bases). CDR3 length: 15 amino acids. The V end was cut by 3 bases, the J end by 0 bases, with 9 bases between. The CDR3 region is CASSFGQSSYNEQFF. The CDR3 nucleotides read TGTGCCAGCAGTTTCGGACAGAGCTCCTACAATGAGCAGTTCTTC.

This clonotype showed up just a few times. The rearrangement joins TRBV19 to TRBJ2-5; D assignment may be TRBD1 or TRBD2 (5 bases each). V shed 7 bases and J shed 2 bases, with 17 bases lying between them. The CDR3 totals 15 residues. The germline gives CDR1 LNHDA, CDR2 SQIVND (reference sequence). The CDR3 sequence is CASNHPGRSQETQYF. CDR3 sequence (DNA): TGTGCCAGTAATCATCCGGGACGGTCACAAGAGACCCAGTACTTC. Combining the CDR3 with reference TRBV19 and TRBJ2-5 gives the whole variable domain DGGITQSPKYLFRKEGQNVTLSCEQNLNHDAMYWYRQDPGQGLRLIYYSQIVNDFQKGDIAEGYSVSREKKESFPLTVTSAQKNPTAFYLCASNHPGRSQETQYFGPGTRLLVL.

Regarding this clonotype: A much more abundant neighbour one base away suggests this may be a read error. The CDR3 sequence is CASSYYPGRNEHYF. The DNA for the CDR3 is TGTGCCAGCAGTTACTATCCGGGGAGGAACGAGCATTACTTC. The chain joins TRBV6-5 to TRBJ2-7; D may be TRBD2 (6 bases). The germline CDR1 and CDR2 sequences are MNHEY and SVGAGI. The CDR3 extends over 14 amino acids.